This T cell receptor (beta chain) is from a study of blood T cell repertoires in COVID-19. CDR1 and CDR2 from the germline V gene are MDHEN and SYDVKM. This CDR3 comprises 12 residues. Trimming took off 5 bases at V and 8 bases at J, with 12 bases between the two ends. The protocol was immunoSEQ multiplex PCR, while the TCRdb copy is restricted to in-frame clones and leaves out a portion. The table has approximately 290,000 clones, 80% to 90% seen once. The V gene is TRBV28, the J gene TRBJ1-2, with D hard to call. Sequencing used PBMCs or T cells enriched from blood (not recorded which). The TCR originated in a woman aged 25 to 39 who had recovered from COVID-19. CDR3 amino acids: CASSPSPRGYTF. The CDR3 bases are TGTGCCAGCAGTCCCAGCCCGCGGGGCTACACCTTC.